The rows below give T cell receptor beta chains drawn from one sample of a study of cytomegalovirus exposure and HLA in healthy donors. TCRdb's copy holds only in-frame clones and misses some; the assay was immunoSEQ multiplex PCR. Among 90,000 to 120,000 clones listed, more than 60% were seen once. The source material was PBMCs. These receptors all stem from a female donor in good health and CMV-seropositive. The CDR3 runs from the conserved cysteine through the conserved F or W. A D gene is named only where the DNA matches it firmly. Some rows have no size entry. The others give once, few or many, or a class for an expanded clone.

-,TRBJ2-1,TRBV2,TRBD2,CASRGGLAGKGNEQFF,TGTGCCAGCAGGGGGGGACTAGCGGGAAAGGGCAATGAGCAGTTCTTC
-,TRBJ1-1,TRBV7-9,-,CASNPRSMLNTEAFF,TGTGCCAGCAACCCTCGGAGCATGTTGAACACTGAAGCTTTCTTT
-,TRBJ1-4,TRBV7-6,-,CASSRVGGATNEKLFF,TGTGCCAGCAGCCGCGTGGGGGGGGCAACTAATGAAAAACTGTTTTTT
-,TRBJ2-7,TRBV19,-,CATMKGGSLHEQYF,TGTGCCACCATGAAGGGAGGTTCTCTCCACGAGCAGTACTTC
-,TRBJ1-4,TRBV6-1,-,CASSDEGFRPNEKLFF,TGTGCCAGCAGTGATGAGGGATTTCGGCCTAATGAAAAACTGTTTTTT
-,TRBJ2-3,TRBV10-1,TRBD1,CASSGGQGDTQYF,TGCGCCAGCAGTGGGGGACAGGGGGATACGCAGTATTTT
-,TRBJ1-2,TRBV7-9,-,CSSSLASGAGRRRWGYTF,TGTTCCAGCAGCTTAGCATCGGGAGCGGGAAGACGTCGGTGGGGCTACACCTTC
-,TRBJ1-1,TRBV4-1,TRBD1,CASSQIGQGLYTEAFF,TGCGCCAGCAGCCAAATTGGACAGGGGCTTTACACTGAAGCTTTCTTT
-,TRBJ1-1,TRBV7-9,-,CASTKRERTEAFF,TGTGCCAGCACCAAAAGAGAGCGCACTGAAGCTTTCTTT
few,TRBJ1-4,TRBV29-1,-,CSVQGPTNEKLFF,TGCAGCGTTCAAGGGCCAACTAATGAAAAACTGTTTTTT
-,TRBJ2-1,TRBV6-5,TRBD1,CASSYSGRGLGNEQFF,TGTGCCAGCAGTTACTCGGGCAGGGGGCTGGGGAATGAGCAGTTCTTC
-,TRBJ1-2,TRBV19,TRBD1,CASSNFRDRENYGYTF,TGTGCCAGTAGCAACTTCCGGGACAGAGAAAACTATGGCTACACCTTC
-,TRBJ2-2,TRBV5-1,-,CASSPTSFSTGELFF,TGCGCCAGCAGCCCGACTAGTTTTTCTACCGGGGAGCTGTTTTTT
-,TRBJ1-1,TRBV28,-,CASRLPGAVLRSGAFF,TGTGCCAGCAGGCTACCAGGGGCAGTTCTACGTAGTGGAGCTTTCTTT
-,TRBJ1-2,TRBV5-1,TRBD1,CASSLFEGGADGYTF,TGCGCCAGCAGCTTGTTTGAAGGGGGCGCGGATGGCTACACCTTC
-,TRBJ2-1,TRBV19,TRBD2,CASSRTSGEEQFF,TGTGCCAGTAGTAGGACTAGCGGGGAGGAGCAGTTCTTC
-,TRBJ1-3,TRBV30,-,CAWYRLGGSSGNTIYF,TGTGCCTGGTATAGACTTGGAGGGAGCTCTGGAAACACCATATATTTT
-,TRBJ2-3,TRBV9,-,CASSVMGGTTDTQYF,TGTGCCAGCAGCGTAATGGGCGGGACCACAGATACGCAGTATTTT
-,TRBJ2-7,TRBV6-5,TRBD2,CASSGAGGPTQQYF,TGTGCCAGCAGCGGAGCGGGGGGTCCTACGCAGCAGTACTTC
-,TRBJ2-2,TRBV10-1,-,CASSLTVSTGELFF,TGCGCCAGCAGTTTGACAGTCAGCACCGGGGAGCTGTTTTTT
-,TRBJ2-2,TRBV21-1,-,CASSKNPGTSGTETNTGELFF,TGTGCCAGCAGCAAAAACCCCGGGACTAGCGGAACTGAGACTAACACCGGGGAGCTGTTTTTT
-,TRBJ2-7,TRBV27,TRBD1,CASRDRGYEQYF,TGTGCCAGCAGAGACAGGGGTTACGAGCAGTACTTC
-,TRBJ1-2,TRBV11-2,-,CASRPGGIGYGYTF,TGTGCCAGCCGTCCGGGTGGAATAGGCTATGGCTACACCTTC
-,TRBJ2-6,TRBV7-9,-,CASSLARFRGSSGANVLTF,TGTGCCAGCAGCTTAGCTCGATTCCGGGGAAGCTCTGGGGCCAACGTCCTGACTTTC
-,TRBJ2-1,TRBV30,TRBD2,CAWNAGDRSNEQFF,TGTGCCTGGAATGCGGGAGATCGCTCCAATGAGCAGTTCTTC